These T cell receptor beta chains were read from a single sample in a study of cytomegalovirus exposure and HLA in healthy donors. TCRdb's copy holds only in-frame clones and misses some; the assay was immunoSEQ multiplex PCR. The sample lists over 150,000 clones; around 80% were seen once. Sequences were obtained from PBMCs. These receptors were collected from a man between 40 and 49 years old in good health and CMV-seronegative. Both conserved end residues are part of each CDR3. A D gene is named only where the DNA matches it firmly.

TRBV6-1	TRBJ1-1	-	CASSGGWGGNTEAFF
TRBV2	TRBJ1-4	-	CASSGLGIGDNEKLFF
TRBV7-8	TRBJ1-1	-	CASSLGGKIYTEAFF
TRBV18	TRBJ1-1	-	CASSHRREGVRTEAFF
TRBV6-5	TRBJ2-1	-	CASSYGALGLDEQFF
TRBV28	TRBJ1-2	-	CASRPTGLNYGYTF
TRBV27	TRBJ2-2	-	CASSLSWRADTGELFF
TRBV5-6	TRBJ1-5	TRBD1	CASSSTGVRQPQHF
TRBV10-3	TRBJ2-3	TRBD1	CAISGQGYSDTQYF
TRBV29-1	TRBJ1-1	-	CSVERGADTEAFF
TRBV5-1	TRBJ1-5	-	CASSLSDPRQPQHF
TRBV6-1	TRBJ2-7	TRBD2	CASIWTSGRDEQYF
TRBV6-4	TRBJ2-1	TRBD1	CASSDRDRGHNEQFF
TRBV29-1	TRBJ1-1	-	CSVAPEAFF
TRBV4-2	TRBJ1-2	-	CATRRGANYGYTF
TRBV13	TRBJ2-1	TRBD2	CASRGTSGNDEQFF
TRBV27	TRBJ2-6	-	CASSFAGANVLTF
TRBV7-8	TRBJ2-2	-	CASTWVGGTGELFF
TRBV6-5	TRBJ1-1	-	CASSYSRQMNTEAFF
TRBV5-1	TRBJ2-1	TRBD2	CASSPWTSGTLSSYNEQFF
TRBV28	TRBJ1-5	-	CASTTGLGQHF
TRBV18	TRBJ2-7	-	CASSPRLEQYF
TRBV28	TRBJ2-5	TRBD1	CASSPGQIQETQYF
TRBV30	TRBJ1-3	TRBD1	CAWSPDRGPGNTIYF
TRBV28	TRBJ1-5	TRBD1	CASSLWAATGPINQPQHF
TRBV7-9	TRBJ1-2	-	CSSSLGQVYGYTF
TRBV5-4	TRBJ2-5	TRBD2	CASSFPAGGGETQYF
TRBV10-3	TRBJ2-4	-	CAINPPEPVLAKNIQYF
TRBV6-4	TRBJ2-1	-	CASSLDTYNEQFF
TRBV28	TRBJ2-2	-	CASSWGLAVNTGELFF
TRBV11-1	TRBJ2-7	TRBD1	CASTAQGAGYEQYF
TRBV9	TRBJ2-2	TRBD2	CASSVRTSRNTGELFF
TRBV15	TRBJ2-7	TRBD2	CATSRALAGAGSYEQYF
TRBV5-5	TRBJ1-2	TRBD1	CASSLGPQGAEGYTF
TRBV5-4	TRBJ2-1	TRBD1	CASSRTGGYNEQFF
TRBV21-1	TRBJ1-5	-	CASNRVGNQPQHF
TRBV2	TRBJ1-5	TRBD1	CASREGGANQPQHF
TRBV6-1	TRBJ2-5	TRBD2	CASKREIDQETQYF
TRBV7-9	TRBJ2-7	-	CASSRGALRGYEQYF
TRBV5-4	TRBJ1-6	-	CASSPGGVGISPLHF
TRBV5-4	TRBJ2-1	TRBD2	CASSEGTSGRNYNEQFF